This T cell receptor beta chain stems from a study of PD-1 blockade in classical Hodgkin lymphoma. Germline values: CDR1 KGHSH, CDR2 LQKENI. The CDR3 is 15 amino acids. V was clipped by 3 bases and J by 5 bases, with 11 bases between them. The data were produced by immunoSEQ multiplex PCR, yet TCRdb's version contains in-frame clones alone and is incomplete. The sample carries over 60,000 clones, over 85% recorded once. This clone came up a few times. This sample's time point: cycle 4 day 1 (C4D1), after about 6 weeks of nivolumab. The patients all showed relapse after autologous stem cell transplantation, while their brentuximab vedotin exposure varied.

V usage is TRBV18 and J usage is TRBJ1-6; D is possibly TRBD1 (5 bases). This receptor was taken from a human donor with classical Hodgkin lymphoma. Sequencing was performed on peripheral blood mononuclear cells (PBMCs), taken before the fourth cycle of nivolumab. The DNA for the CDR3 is TGTGCCAGCTCACCTTTAGGGGAAAATAATTCACCCCTCCACTTT. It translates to CASSPLGENNSPLHF.